The TCR beta chain under discussion was sequenced for a study of blood T cells in healthy people across ages. Comments on this clonotype: Its antigen remains unidentified.

The CDR3 loop spans 13 amino acids. V lost 9 bases, J lost 1 base, and 10 bases lay in between. Per germline, CDR1 SGHKS and CDR2 YYEKEE (reference sequence). Findings and limits, study-wide: Across the age range, TCR beta diversity per million T cells fell in a roughly linear way. The authors considered diversity estimates from one million T cells to be underestimates.

The total RNA that was extracted per sample amounted to at least 5 micrograms. A second PCR of about 7 to 12 cycles used a sample-barcoded 5' primer and a J-beta primer mix. MiXCR, applied by TCRdb to the 5' RACE reads, yields one record per CDR3 protein. Of around 870,000 distinct CDR3 sequences in the sample, under 30% were seen once. The sample was blood. This chain connects TRBV5-5 to TRBJ2-2; maybe TRBD2 (6 bases). This sequence originates from an elderly woman in good health. The CDR3 here is CATRRGNTGELFF. CDR3 DNA sequence: TGTGCCACTAGGAGGGGGAACACCGGGGAGCTGTTTTTT.